The 13 T cell receptor beta chains below come from one sample, sequenced in a study of blood T cell repertoires in COVID-19. Method: immunoSEQ multiplex PCR; TCRdb's copy keeps in-frame clones and lacks some. The sample lists 80,000 to 95,000 clones, roughly 71% occurring once. Sequencing input: peripheral blood. These TCRs come from an elderly woman with acute or convalescent COVID-19.

J is TRBJ2-7 and V is TRBV6-6; possibly TRBD2 for D (6 bases). V was pared by 7 bases and J by 2 bases, with 15 bases between. Germline lookup yields CDR1 MNHNY and CDR2 SVGAGI (reference sequence). This CDR3 has 14 amino acids. CDR3 protein: CASTGAGTAYEQYF. The CDR3 DNA reads TGTGCCAGCACTGGGGCGGGGACTGCCTACGAGCAGTACTTC.

This rearrangement joins TRBV6-5 to TRBJ2-5; D ambiguous. The CDR3 consists of 13 residues. V dropped 4 bases and J dropped 4 bases, with 10 bases sitting between them. Germline assignment: CDR1 MNHEY and CDR2 SVGAGI. This CDR3 is CASSSPSVETQYF. The CDR3 nucleotides read TGTGCCAGCAGTTCACCATCAGTAGAGACCCAGTACTTC.

The V gene is TRBV2, the J gene TRBJ1-2; TRBD1 matches at 7 bases. In germline, CDR1 is SNHLY, CDR2 FYNNEI. The CDR3 has 14 amino acids. V was clipped by 10 bases and J by 4 bases; unmatched bases: 12. The CDR3 region has the DNA TGTGCCACCCGAGGGCAGGGGGTATTCTATGGCTACACCTTC. This sequence encodes CATRGQGVFYGYTF.

This chain connects TRBV5-6 to TRBJ2-1; 7 bases line up with TRBD2. Germline assignment: CDR1 SGHDT and CDR2 YYEEEE. Trimming at V came to 5 bases and at J to 8 bases, leaving 16 bases not matched to a gene. This CDR3 comprises 16 residues. In DNA, the CDR3 is TGTGCCAGCAGTACCGCGGGGGATATGGCCCGGGATGAGCAGTTCTTC. Residues: CASSTAGDMARDEQFF.

This clone was picked up one time. The rearrangement joins TRBV4-2 to TRBJ1-5; the D gene is possibly TRBD1 (6 bases). With 3 bases removed from V and 4 bases from J, the gap between germline ends came to 13 bases. The CDR3 has 15 residues. The V gene's germline CDR1 is LGHNA and CDR2 YNFKEQ. CDR3 DNA sequence: TGTGCCAGCAGCCATACCGGGACATCAAATCAGCCCCAGCATTTT. It encodes CASSHTGTSNQPQHF.

The chain combines TRBV7-8 with TRBJ2-1; D unresolved. V lost 3 bases to trimming and J lost 7 bases, with 13 bases between them. CDR3 length: 14 amino acids. Germline CDR1 is SGHVS and CDR2 is FQNEAQ. The CDR3 DNA sequence: TGTGCCAGCAGCTTGGGTTCGCCCGGGAATGAGCAGTTCTTC. Encoded protein: CASSLGSPGNEQFF.

J is TRBJ2-3 and V is TRBV27; 13 nucleotides agree with TRBD2. The V and J ends lost 5 bases and 5 bases, in that order; junction bases with no gene match: 1. The CDR3 is 14 amino acids. The germline CDR1 and CDR2 sequences are MNHEY and SMNVEV (reference sequence). The CDR3 sequence is CASSRTSGGDTQYF. The CDR3, as DNA: TGTGCCAGCAGTCGGACTAGCGGGGGAGATACGCAGTATTTT.

This clone was picked up a small number of times. The chain joins TRBV5-4 to TRBJ2-7, with D tentatively TRBD2 (5 bases). The V gene lost 4 bases and the J gene lost 8 bases, with 13 bases spanning the gap. Germline V lookup: CDR1 SGHNT, CDR2 YYREEE (reference sequence). This CDR3 comprises 12 residues. CDR3 DNA sequence: TGTGCCAGCAGCCCCGACACGGGAAAGCAGTACTTC. Amino acid sequence: CASSPDTGKQYF. Variable domain in full (rest from reference TRBV5-4 and TRBJ2-7): ETGVTQSPTHLIKTRGQQVTLRCSSQSGHNTVSWYQQALGQGPQFIFQYYREEENGRGNFPPRFSGLQFPNYSSELNVNALELDDSALYLCASSPDTGKQYFGPGTRLTVT.

The chain carries TRBV7-2 and TRBJ1-2; D possibly corresponds to TRBD1 (5 bases). The CDR3 consists of 14 residues. Per germline, CDR1 SGHTA and CDR2 FQGNSA. Trimming shortened V by 3 bases and J by 8 bases, and 16 bases separated the two germline ends. In DNA, the CDR3 is TGTGCCAGCAGCTTGGATGACAGACTAGGGGGCTACACCTTC. It translates to CASSLDDRLGGYTF.

J is TRBJ1-4 and V is TRBV5-6; D is unclear. The CDR3 is 15 residues long. The germline V and J ends were trimmed by 3 bases and 0 bases, with 9 bases remaining between them. The germline V gene encodes CDR1 SGHDT and CDR2 YYEEEE. CDR3 region: CASSSSPSTNEKLFF. The CDR3 DNA is TGTGCCAGCAGCTCGAGTCCGTCAACTAATGAAAAACTGTTTTTT.

This chain links TRBV27 with TRBJ2-3, with a weak D call TRBD1 (6 bases). The germline CDR1 and CDR2 sequences are MNHEY and SMNVEV (reference sequence). The CDR3 totals 17 residues. V was shortened by 6 bases and J by 3 bases, with 22 bases between the two germline ends. This CDR3 is CASSRFGRGMGTDTQYF. In DNA form, the CDR3 reads TGTGCCAGCAGCCGTTTCGGCAGGGGAATGGGGACAGATACGCAGTATTTT.

The CDR3 region is CASRGTGSYEQYF. Here the CDR3 DNA reads TGTGCCAGCAGGGGGACAGGGTCCTACGAGCAGTACTTC. V usage is TRBV28 and J usage is TRBJ2-7; 9 nucleotides align to TRBD1. With 6 bases clipped from V and 1 base from J, the junction kept 1 base outside the gene matches. CDR3 length: 13 residues. CDR1 and CDR2 from the germline V gene are MDHEN and SYDVKM. The complete variable domain, with remaining parts taken from reference TRBV28 and TRBJ2-7, reads DVKVTQSSRYLVKRTGEKVFLECVQDMDHENMFWYRQDPGLGLRLIYFSYDVKMKEKGDIPEGYSVSREKKERFSLILESASTNQTSMYLCASRGTGSYEQYFGPGTRLTVT.

The chain uses TRBV5-5 and TRBJ1-4; D perhaps matches TRBD1 (6 bases). The CDR3 sequence is 16 residues long. Germline CDR1 SGHKS, CDR2 YYEKEE (reference sequence). Trimming took off 4 bases at V and 6 bases at J, with 19 bases between the two ends. In nucleotides, the CDR3 is TGTGCCAGCAGCGGATCGGGGGGCGCGGGGGATGAAAAACTGTTTTTT. Protein: CASSGSGGAGDEKLFF.